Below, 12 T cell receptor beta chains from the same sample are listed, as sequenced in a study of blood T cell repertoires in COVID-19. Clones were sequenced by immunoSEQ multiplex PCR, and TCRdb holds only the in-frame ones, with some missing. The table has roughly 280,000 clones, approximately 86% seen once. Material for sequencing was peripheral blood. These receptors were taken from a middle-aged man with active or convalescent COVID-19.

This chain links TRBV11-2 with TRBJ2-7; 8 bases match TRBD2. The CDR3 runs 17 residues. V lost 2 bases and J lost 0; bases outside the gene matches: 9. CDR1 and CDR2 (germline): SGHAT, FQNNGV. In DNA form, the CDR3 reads TGTGCCAGCAGCTTAACCGCGGGACTAGGGAGCTCCTACGAGCAGTACTTC. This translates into CASSLTAGLGSSYEQYF.

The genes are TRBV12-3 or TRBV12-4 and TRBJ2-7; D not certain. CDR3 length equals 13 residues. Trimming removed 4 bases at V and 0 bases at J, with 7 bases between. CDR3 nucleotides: TGTGCCAGCAGTTCTCCGGTCTCCTACGAGCAGTACTTC. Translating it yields CASSSPVSYEQYF.

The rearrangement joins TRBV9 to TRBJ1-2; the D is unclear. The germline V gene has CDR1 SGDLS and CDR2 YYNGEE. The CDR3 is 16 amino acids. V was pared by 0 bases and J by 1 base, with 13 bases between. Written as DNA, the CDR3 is TGTGCCAGCAGCGTAGAGGCGGGGTCCTATAACTATGGCTACACCTTC. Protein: CASSVEAGSYNYGYTF.

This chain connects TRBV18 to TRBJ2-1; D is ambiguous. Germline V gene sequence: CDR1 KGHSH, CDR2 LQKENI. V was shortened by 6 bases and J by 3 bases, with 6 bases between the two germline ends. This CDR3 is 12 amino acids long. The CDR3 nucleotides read TGTGCCAGCTCTCTATTCTACAATGAGCAGTTCTTC. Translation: CASSLFYNEQFF. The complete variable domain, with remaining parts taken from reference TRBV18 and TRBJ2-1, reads NAGVMQNPRHLVRRRGQEARLRCSPMKGHSHVYWYRQLPEEGLKFMVYLQKENIIDESGMPKERFSAEFPKEGPSILRIQQVVRGDSAAYFCASSLFYNEQFFGPGTRLTVL.

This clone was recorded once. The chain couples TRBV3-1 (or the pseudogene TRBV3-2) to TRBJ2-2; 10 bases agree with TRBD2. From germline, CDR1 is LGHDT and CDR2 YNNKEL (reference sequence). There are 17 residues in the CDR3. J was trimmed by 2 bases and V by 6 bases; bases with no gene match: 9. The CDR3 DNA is TGTGCCAGCAGTCGGGGTAGCGGGGGGCCTAACACCGGGGAGCTGTTTTTT. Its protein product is CASSRGSGGPNTGELFF.

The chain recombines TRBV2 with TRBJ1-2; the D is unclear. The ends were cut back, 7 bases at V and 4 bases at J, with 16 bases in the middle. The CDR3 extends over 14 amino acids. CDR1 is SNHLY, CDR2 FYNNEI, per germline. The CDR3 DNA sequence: TGTGCCAGCACATTAGGACGGGGAGGCTATGGCTACACCTTC. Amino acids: CASTLGRGGYGYTF.

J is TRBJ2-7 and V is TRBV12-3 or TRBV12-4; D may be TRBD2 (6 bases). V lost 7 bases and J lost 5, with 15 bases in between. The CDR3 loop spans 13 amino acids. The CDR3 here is CASTHSGQDEQYF. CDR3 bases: TGTGCCAGCACCCACAGCGGGCAGGACGAGCAGTACTTC.

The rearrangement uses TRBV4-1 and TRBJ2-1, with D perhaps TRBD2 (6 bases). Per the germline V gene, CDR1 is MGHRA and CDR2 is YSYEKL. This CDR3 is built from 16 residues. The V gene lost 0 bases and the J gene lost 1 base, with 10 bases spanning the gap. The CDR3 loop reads CASSQDPTRSYNEQFF. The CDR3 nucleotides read TGCGCCAGCAGCCAAGATCCGACTAGATCCTACAATGAGCAGTTCTTC.

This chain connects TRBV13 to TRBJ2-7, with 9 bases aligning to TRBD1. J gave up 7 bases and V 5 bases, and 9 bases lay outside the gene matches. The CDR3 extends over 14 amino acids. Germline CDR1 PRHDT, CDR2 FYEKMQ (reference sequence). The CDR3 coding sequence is TGTGCCAGCAGCCCGGACAGGGGCCTCTCTGAGCAGTACTTC. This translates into CASSPDRGLSEQYF. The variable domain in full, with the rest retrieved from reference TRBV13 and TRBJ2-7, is AAGVIQSPRHLIKEKRETATLKCYPIPRHDTVYWYQQGPGQDPQFLISFYEKMQSDKGSIPDRFSAQQFSDYHSELNMSSLELGDSALYFCASSPDRGLSEQYFGPGTRLTVT.

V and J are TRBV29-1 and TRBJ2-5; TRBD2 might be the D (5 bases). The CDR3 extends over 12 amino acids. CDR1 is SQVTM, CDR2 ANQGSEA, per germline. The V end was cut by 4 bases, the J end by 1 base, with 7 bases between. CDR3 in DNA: TGCAGCGTTGGGACTGTCCAAGAGACCCAGTACTTC. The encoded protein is CSVGTVQETQYF.

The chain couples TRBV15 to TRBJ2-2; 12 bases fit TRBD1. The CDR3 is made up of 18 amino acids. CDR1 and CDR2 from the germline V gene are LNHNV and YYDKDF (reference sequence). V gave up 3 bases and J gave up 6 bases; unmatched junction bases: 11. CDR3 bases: TGTGCCACCAGCAGTTTTACCTCCGGGACAGGGGGCCCCGGGGAGCTGTTTTTT. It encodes CATSSFTSGTGGPGELFF.

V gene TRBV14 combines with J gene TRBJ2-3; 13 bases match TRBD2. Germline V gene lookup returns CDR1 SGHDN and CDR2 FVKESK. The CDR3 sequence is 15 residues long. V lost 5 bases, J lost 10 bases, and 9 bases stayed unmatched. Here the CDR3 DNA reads TGTGCCAGCAGCGTAGGACTAGCGGGAGTTTCGTCGCAGTATTTT. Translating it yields CASSVGLAGVSSQYF. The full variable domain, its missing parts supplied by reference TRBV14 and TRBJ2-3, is EAGVTQFPSHSVIEKGQTVTLRCDPISGHDNLYWYRRVMGKEIKFLLHFVKESKQDESGMPNNRFLAERTGGTYSTLKVQPAELEDSGVYFCASSVGLAGVSSQYFGPGTRLTVL.